What follows are 32 T cell receptor beta chains derived from one specimen sequenced in a study of PD-1 blockade in classical Hodgkin lymphoma. Only in-frame clones appear in the TCRdb table, and some are missing; sequencing was by immunoSEQ multiplex PCR. The table lists around 17,000 clones, roughly three quarters of them singletons, with about 1.9% in the top ten. Indicated time point: cycle 4 day 1 (C4D1), after more than five weeks of nivolumab. All trial patients relapsed after autologous stem cell transplantation. Magnetic depletion of unwanted cells isolated CD4+ T cells from thawed PBMCs. The input for sequencing was CD4+ T cells from blood, taken before the fourth cycle of nivolumab. All receptors derive from a human donor with classical Hodgkin lymphoma.

The chain links TRBV7-6 to TRBJ1-1; D not resolved. Trimming cost V 3 bases and J 2 bases, with 7 bases left between them. The CDR3 is 13 residues long. Germline CDR1 is SGHVS and CDR2 is FNYEAQ. CDR3 DNA: TGTGCCAGCAGCTTCGACCTTAACACTGAAGCTTTCTTT. Amino acids: CASSFDLNTEAFF. The entire variable domain, with the rest obtained from reference TRBV7-6 and TRBJ1-1, is as follows: GAGVSQSPRYKVTKRGQDVALRCDPISGHVSLYWYRQALGQGPEFLTYFNYEAQQDKSGLPNDRFSAERPEGSISTLTIQRTEQRDSAMYRCASSFDLNTEAFFGQGTRLTVV.

The gene calls are TRBV10-3 and TRBJ2-2, with 8 bases that match TRBD2. Germline CDR1 ENHRY, CDR2 SYGVKD. The CDR3 has 14 residues. V shed 3 bases and J 6 bases; nucleotides not matched to a gene: 3. CDR3: CAISEREGSGELFF. For the CDR3, the DNA is TGTGCCATCAGTGAACGGGAGGGCTCCGGGGAGCTGTTTTTT.

The chain combines TRBV5-1 with TRBJ2-1; tentative D call: TRBD2 (6 bases). CDR1 is SGHRS, CDR2 YFSETQ, per germline. Trimming left V 0 bases short and J 4 bases short, with 11 bases between. The CDR3 spans 15 residues. For the CDR3, the DNA is TGCGCCAGCAGCTTGGTAGCGGACCGGTACAATGAGCAGTTCTTC. The encoded protein is CASSLVADRYNEQFF.

This chain joins TRBV19 and TRBJ2-5, with no clear D. Trimming removed 10 bases at V and 0 bases at J, with 15 bases between. This CDR3 has 14 residues. Germline V gene lookup returns CDR1 LNHDA and CDR2 SQIVND (reference sequence). Written as DNA, the CDR3 is TGTGCCACCTCAAGGGCAATCTACCAAGAGACCCAGTACTTC. Residues: CATSRAIYQETQYF.

This chain links TRBV27 with TRBJ2-1; 8 bases are shared with TRBD2. This CDR3 has 16 residues. The germline gives CDR1 MNHEY, CDR2 SMNVEV (reference sequence). J was trimmed by 5 bases and V by 0 bases; bases with no gene match: 6. CDR3 loop: CASSLSNSGTDNEQFF. The CDR3 region has the DNA TGTGCCAGCAGTTTATCGAATAGCGGGACCGACAATGAGCAGTTCTTC.

The J gene is TRBJ1-5, the V gene TRBV19; no firm D call. The germline V gene encodes CDR1 LNHDA and CDR2 SQIVND (reference sequence). Trimming took off 6 bases at V and 3 bases at J, with 30 bases between the two ends. The CDR3 extends over 20 amino acids. This chain's CDR3 is CASSPRGPGFANIDNQPQHF. CDR3 nucleotide sequence: TGTGCCAGTAGCCCCCGCGGGCCTGGTTTCGCCAATATTGACAATCAGCCCCAGCATTTT.

V gene TRBV10-1 combines with J gene TRBJ2-5, with D tentatively TRBD2 (6 bases). The CDR3 has 13 amino acids. Germline CDR1 reads WNHNN; CDR2 reads SYGVQD (reference sequence). The CDR3 DNA reads as TGCGATTGCCCGGGAGATAGGCAAGAGACCCAGTACTTC. Translation gives CDCPGDRQETQYF.

This clone was observed once. The rearrangement uses TRBV6-1 and TRBJ2-7; 11 bases are a match to TRBD1. The CDR3 loop spans 15 amino acids. The V gene's germline CDR1 is MNHNS and CDR2 SASEGT. The V segment lost 2 bases and the J segment 2 bases; nucleotides outside the gene matches: 2. The CDR3 protein is CASSESGQGAYEQYF. CDR3 nucleotide sequence: TGTGCCAGCAGTGAATCGGGACAGGGGGCCTACGAGCAGTACTTC.

This clone was seen more than once but under ten times. The rearrangement joins TRBV19 to TRBJ1-5; D not resolved. The CDR3 totals 12 residues. Germline loops: CDR1 LNHDA, CDR2 SQIVND (reference sequence). Trimming removed 3 bases from V and 6 bases from J, with 6 bases in between. CDR3 in amino acids: CASSMGSQPQHF. The DNA for the CDR3 is TGTGCCAGTAGTATGGGTAGTCAGCCCCAGCATTTT. Full variable domain (rest looked up from reference TRBV19 and TRBJ1-5): DGGITQSPKYLFRKEGQNVTLSCEQNLNHDAMYWYRQDPGQGLRLIYYSQIVNDFQKGDIAEGYSVSREKKESFPLTVTSAQKNPTAFYLCASSMGSQPQHFGDGTRLSIL.

The gene calls are TRBV6-6 and TRBJ2-7; 12 bases align to TRBD2. CDR1 MNHNY and CDR2 SVGAGI come from the germline V gene (reference sequence). V shed 6 bases, J shed 4 bases, and the junction held 7 bases outside the gene matches. The CDR3 covers 15 residues. The CDR3 region is CASRSQTSGSYEQYF. CDR3 in DNA: TGTGCCAGCAGATCTCAGACTAGCGGGAGTTACGAGCAGTACTTC.

V gene TRBV5-4 combines with J gene TRBJ1-1, with D maybe TRBD1 (5 bases). The germline V and J ends were trimmed by 2 bases and 5 bases, with 13 bases remaining between them. The CDR3 loop spans 14 amino acids. The germline V gene has CDR1 SGHNT and CDR2 YYREEE (reference sequence). DNA for the CDR3: TGTGCCAGCAGCTTCGTAGGCAGACAGACTGAAGCTTTCTTT. This gives the protein CASSFVGRQTEAFF.

This rearrangement joins TRBV19 to TRBJ2-3; 13 bases are a match to TRBD2. CDR1 LNHDA and CDR2 SQIVND come from the germline V gene (reference sequence). CDR3 length: 14 amino acids. The J segment lost 7 bases and the V segment lost 6 bases, leaving 4 bases of the junction unmatched. The CDR3 loop is CASRELAGGNTQYF. The CDR3 DNA is TGTGCCAGTAGGGAACTAGCGGGAGGGAATACGCAGTATTTT.

The J gene is TRBJ1-5, the V gene TRBV30; a possible D gene is TRBD1 (6 bases). This CDR3 spans 14 amino acids. With 4 bases removed from V and 6 bases from J, the gap between germline ends came to 16 bases. The germline V gene has CDR1 GTSNPN and CDR2 SVGIG (reference sequence). The DNA for the CDR3 is TGTGCCTGGAAGGGGCAGGGGTGGTCTCAGCCCCAGCATTTT. The encoded protein is CAWKGQGWSQPQHF.

The J gene is TRBJ2-1, the V gene TRBV18; 13 nucleotides match TRBD2. The CDR3 contains 15 residues. V was pared by 6 bases and J by 9 bases, with 8 bases of the junction left unmatched. Looked up from germline, CDR1 is KGHSH and CDR2 is LQKENI. CDR3 coding DNA: TGTGCCAGCTCCCTTGGACTAGCGGGAGCGGGTGAGCAGTTCTTC. Protein product: CASSLGLAGAGEQFF.

CDR3 sequence reads: CASSVPGAIAEAFF. In DNA form, the CDR3 reads TGTGCCAGTAGTGTTCCGGGGGCGATCGCTGAAGCTTTCTTT. The chain combines TRBV19 with TRBJ1-1; the D gene is possibly TRBD1 (6 bases). Per the germline V gene, CDR1 is LNHDA and CDR2 is SQIVND (reference sequence). V was clipped by 5 bases and J by 6 bases, with 16 bases between them. The CDR3 has 14 residues.

The chain employs TRBV7-8 and TRBJ2-2; D possibly corresponds to TRBD1 (6 bases). The CDR3 is 15 residues long. V lost 2 bases, J lost 7 bases, and 14 bases lay in between. CDR1 is SGHVS and CDR2 is FQNEAQ in the germline V gene. The CDR3 DNA follows: TGTGCCAGCAGCTTACCCTCACAGGGTGTCGGGGAGCTGTTTTTT. It codes for CASSLPSQGVGELFF. The full variable domain, completed using reference TRBV7-8 and TRBJ2-2, is GAGVSQSPRYKVAKRGQDVALRCDPISGHVSLFWYQQALGQGPEFLTYFQNEAQLDKSGLPSDRFFAERPEGSVSTLKIQRTQQEDSAVYLCASSLPSQGVGELFFGEGSRLTVL.

The chain employs TRBV29-1 and TRBJ2-2; a possible D gene is TRBD1 (5 bases). Trimming removed 4 bases from V and 3 bases from J, with 6 bases in between. CDR3 length: 12 residues. Germline V gene data show CDR1 as SQVTM and CDR2 as ANQGSEA. The CDR3 here is CSVGRDTGELFF. The DNA of the CDR3 is TGCAGCGTTGGCAGGGACACCGGGGAGCTGTTTTTT.

The rearrangement links TRBV5-1 to TRBJ2-1; D call uncertain. The ends were cut back, 1 base at V and 0 bases at J, with 5 bases in the middle. The CDR3 sequence is 14 residues long. Germline-derived CDR1 and CDR2 are SGHRS and YFSETQ. The DNA for the CDR3 is TGCGCCAGCAGCTTGTCTAGCTCCTACAATGAGCAGTTCTTC. Amino acids: CASSLSSSYNEQFF.

The chain links TRBV27 to TRBJ2-7; weak D call: TRBD1 (6 bases). V lost 6 bases and J 4 bases, leaving 13 bases between the germline ends. CDR1 and CDR2 from the germline V gene are MNHEY and SMNVEV (reference sequence). The CDR3 totals 13 residues. The CDR3 coding sequence is TGTGCCAGCAGAGCTACAGGGACGTACGAGCAGTACTTC. It specifies CASRATGTYEQYF.

The chain links TRBV30 to TRBJ2-2, with TRBD1 matching over 7 bases. Germline V gene sequence: CDR1 GTSNPN, CDR2 SVGIG (reference sequence). Trimming removed 3 bases from V and 3 bases from J; junction bases left unmatched: 7. CDR3 size: 15 residues. CDR3 nucleotides: TGTGCCTGGAGGACGAGGGACAGATACACCGGGGAGCTGTTTTTT. This translates into CAWRTRDRYTGELFF.

The gene calls are TRBV27 and TRBJ2-3; TRBD1 agrees at 7 bases. In germline, CDR1 is MNHEY, CDR2 SMNVEV (reference sequence). The ends lost 2 bases at V and 3 bases at J; junction bases unmatched: 8. This CDR3 region has 16 residues. The CDR3 loop reads CASSLRQGRSTDTQYF. The CDR3 nucleotides read TGTGCCAGCAGTTTACGACAGGGAAGAAGTACAGATACGCAGTATTTT.

The J gene is TRBJ2-7, the V gene TRBV5-1; 9 bases fit TRBD1. Looked up from germline, CDR1 is SGHRS and CDR2 is YFSETQ. The CDR3 length is 14 residues. Trimming took 3 bases from V and 7 from J; bases not matched to a gene: 8. CDR3 amino acids: CASSSGTGFMEQYF. CDR3 DNA: TGCGCCAGCAGCTCCGGGACAGGGTTTATGGAGCAGTACTTC.

This chain joins TRBV7-2 and TRBJ2-4; D not resolved. The CDR3 length is 16 residues. Germline assignment: CDR1 SGHTA and CDR2 FQGNSA. V lost 4 bases to trimming and J lost 1 base, with 14 bases between them. DNA of the CDR3: TGTGCCAGCAGCTCCCCTCAGGTGGGCGCCAAAAACATTCAGTACTTC. Amino acids: CASSSPQVGAKNIQYF.

V usage is TRBV10-3 and J usage is TRBJ2-7; 7 nucleotides match TRBD2. Germline V gene data show CDR1 as ENHRY and CDR2 as SYGVKD. V trimming: 4 bases; J trimming: 4 bases; junction bases outside the gene matches: 13. This CDR3 is built from 16 residues. In DNA, the CDR3 is TGTGCCATCAGTGCCGAGGGTAGCGGGTCCCCTTACGAGCAGTACTTC. It codes for CAISAEGSGSPYEQYF.

This clone came up a few times. The chain combines TRBV5-1 with TRBJ1-5; 7 nucleotides align to TRBD1. The CDR3 contains 15 residues. With 4 bases clipped from V and 7 bases from J, the junction kept 11 bases outside the gene matches. Germline V gene lookup returns CDR1 SGHRS and CDR2 YFSETQ. For the CDR3, the DNA is TGCGCCAGCAGCCCGGTGGGGGACAGCGGGCAGCCCCAGCATTTT. It specifies CASSPVGDSGQPQHF.

The genes are TRBV5-1 and TRBJ1-3; D is ambiguous. With 1 base removed from V and 0 bases from J, the gap between germline ends came to 11 bases. Germline V gives CDR1 SGHRS, CDR2 YFSETQ. The CDR3 has 16 amino acids. Here the CDR3 DNA reads TGCGCCAGCAGCTTGTCTTCAGTGAACTCTGGAAACACCATATATTTT. Translated, it gives CASSLSSVNSGNTIYF.

V and J are TRBV6-6 and TRBJ2-3; a weak D match, TRBD1 (6 bases). The CDR3 spans 15 residues. Germline V gene lookup returns CDR1 MNHNY and CDR2 SVGAGI (reference sequence). Trimming stripped 5 bases from V and 4 bases from J, with 16 bases between. The CDR3 spells CASSTNRVRADTQYF. For the CDR3, the DNA is TGTGCCAGCAGTACCAACAGGGTTCGGGCAGATACGCAGTATTTT.

The V call is TRBV18, the J call TRBJ2-7, with 13 nucleotides matching TRBD2. CDR1 KGHSH and CDR2 LQKENI come from the germline V gene. This CDR3 is 15 amino acids long. Germline trimming cut 3 bases from V and 2 bases from J; bases unmatched to any gene: 1. For the CDR3, the DNA is TGTGCCAGCTCACCGGGACTAGCGGGAACCTACGAGCAGTACTTC. It is translated as CASSPGLAGTYEQYF.

This clone was seen only once. The genes are TRBV11-2 and TRBJ1-1, with TRBD1 matching 8 bases. Germline V gene data show CDR1 as SGHAT and CDR2 as FQNNGV. CDR3 length equals 13 residues. V shed 8 bases and J 5 bases; nucleotides not matched to a gene: 7. Written as DNA, the CDR3 is TGTGCCAGCTCAGGGGGCGTAGTTACTGAAGCTTTCTTT. Translated, it gives CASSGGVVTEAFF.

V gene TRBV18 combines with J gene TRBJ2-7; the D call may be TRBD1 or TRBD2 (5 bases each). CDR1 is KGHSH, CDR2 LQKENI, per germline. This CDR3 has 14 residues. The ends were cut back, 0 bases at V and 5 bases at J, with 11 bases in the middle. The CDR3 sequence: CASSPPGDPNEQYF. CDR3 sequence (DNA): TGTGCCAGCTCACCACCCGGGGACCCCAACGAGCAGTACTTC.

The rearrangement links TRBV18 to TRBJ1-2, with 8 bases aligning to TRBD1. V lost 5 bases and J lost 7; bases outside the gene matches: 9. Germline assignment: CDR1 KGHSH and CDR2 LQKENI. This CDR3 is 14 amino acids long. The CDR3 bases are TGTGCCAGCTCATCGGTGACAGGGGAGGCTGGCTACACCTTC. Amino acids: CASSSVTGEAGYTF.

This chain connects TRBV5-6 to TRBJ1-2; D remains unclear. The germline V gene encodes CDR1 SGHDT and CDR2 YYEEEE. Trimming removed 1 base from V and 4 bases from J, with 8 bases in between. The CDR3 runs to 13 residues. The CDR3 coding sequence is TGTGCCAGCAGCTTGCAGAACCTCTATGGCTACACCTTC. Translation: CASSLQNLYGYTF.